Reported below is one TCR beta chain. The CDR3 consists of 13 residues. The germline V and J ends were trimmed by 6 bases and 4 bases, with 13 bases remaining between them. Germline CDR1 reads MDHEN; CDR2 reads SYDVKM. Sequencing was performed with immunoSEQ multiplex PCR; in TCRdb, only in-frame clones are kept and a portion is missing. The repertoire holds approximately 110,000 clones, with about 88% as singletons. The data derive from a study of identifying expanded T cells in peripheral blood. The chain carries TRBV28 and TRBJ2-7; a weak D match, TRBD1 (5 bases). Sample: blood. The sequence came from a person aged 18 to 70 in good health. As DNA, the CDR3 is TGTGCCAGCAGACAGACAGTTGGTTACGAGCAGTACTTC. As protein: CASRQTVGYEQYF.